The 13 T cell receptor beta chains presented below share a single source sample, sequenced in a study of cytotoxic CD8 clonotypes in ibrutinib-treated CLL. Data came from immunoSEQ multiplex PCR; TCRdb stores just in-frame clones and leaves some out. The profile shows roughly 12,000 clones, 65% to 85% of them singletons. The sample consisted of PBMCs, taken at disease progression, from a patient treated with ibrutinib. The source is a human donor with chronic lymphocytic leukemia.

The CDR3 bases are TGTGCCAGCAGTGGGGACAGGGGGTCGGTCGGGACCCAGTACTTC. Translation gives CASSGDRGSVGTQYF. This rearrangement joins TRBV2 to TRBJ2-5; 11 positions match TRBD1. Germline assignment: CDR1 SNHLY and CDR2 FYNNEI. Unmatched junction bases numbered 8, after V lost 4 bases and J lost 7 bases. This CDR3 spans 15 amino acids.

The V gene is TRBV18, the J gene TRBJ2-7, with TRBD1 matching 8 bases. Germline CDR1 and CDR2: KGHSH and LQKENI. With 4 bases clipped from V and 6 bases from J, the junction kept 2 bases outside the gene matches. The CDR3 consists of 12 residues. The DNA for the CDR3 is TGTGCCAGCTCACTACAGGGGGTCGAGCAGTACTTC. Amino acids: CASSLQGVEQYF.

The V call is TRBV9, the J call TRBJ2-5; a possible D gene is TRBD2 (6 bases). The CDR3 extends over 15 amino acids. V was shortened by 2 bases and J by 3 bases, with 14 bases between the two germline ends. Germline V gives CDR1 SGDLS, CDR2 YYNGEE. CDR3 coding DNA: TGTGCCAGCAGCGTGTTTGCGGGATCGGAAGAGACCCAGTACTTC. Its protein product is CASSVFAGSEETQYF. Looking up the rest from reference TRBV9 and TRBJ2-5 gives the full variable domain: DSGVTQTPKHLITATGQRVTLRCSPRSGDLSVYWYQQSLDQGLQFLIQYYNGEERAKGNILERFSAQQFPDLHSELNLSSLELGDSALYFCASSVFAGSEETQYFGPGTRLLVL.

This clone came up a few times. The genes are TRBV30 and TRBJ2-3; the D gene could be TRBD1 or TRBD2 (5 bases each). The V end was cut by 5 bases, the J end by 10 bases, with 19 bases between. This CDR3 is built from 13 residues. CDR1 and CDR2 from the germline V gene are GTSNPN and SVGIG (reference sequence). The CDR3 region has the DNA TGTGCCTGGGGTTCGGGACCGTCCAGGGCGCAGTATTTT. Translation gives CAWGSGPSRAQYF.

The V call is TRBV2, the J call TRBJ2-1; the match to TRBD2 covers 10 bases. Germline V gene data show CDR1 as SNHLY and CDR2 as FYNNEI. CDR3 length: 15 amino acids. V lost 6 bases to trimming and J lost 6 bases; unmatched junction nucleotides: 8. CDR3 nucleotides: TGTGCCAGCAGCCTAGGACTAGCGGACTTCAATGAGCAGTTCTTC. Translated: CASSLGLADFNEQFF.

CDR3 in amino acids: CASSLARATRQPQHF. CDR3 coding DNA: TGTGCCAGCAGCTTAGCCAGGGCCACGCGTCAGCCCCAGCATTTT. V gene TRBV11-2 combines with J gene TRBJ1-5, with D perhaps TRBD1 (5 bases). Germline CDR1 SGHAT, CDR2 FQNNGV. The CDR3 sequence is 15 residues long. V dropped 1 base and J dropped 6 bases, with 13 bases sitting between them.

CDR3 loop: CASRTVGGVDNEQFF. The CDR3 bases are TGTGCCAGCCGGACTGTGGGCGGGGTAGACAATGAGCAGTTCTTC. This chain links TRBV2 with TRBJ2-1; D is perhaps TRBD2 (6 bases). The V end lost 8 bases, the J end lost 5 bases, and 19 bases lay between the germline ends. Per the germline V gene, CDR1 is SNHLY and CDR2 is FYNNEI. The length of the CDR3 is 15 residues.

This clone was seen a few times. The V call is TRBV2, the J call TRBJ1-3; 8 bases match TRBD1. Trimming removed 3 bases from V and 3 bases from J; junction bases left unmatched: 1. The germline V gene has CDR1 SNHLY and CDR2 FYNNEI. This CDR3 has 14 residues. This chain's CDR3 is CASSDGQGGNTIYF. DNA for the CDR3: TGTGCCAGCAGTGACGGACAGGGTGGAAACACCATATATTTT.

This clone has just one count. The V and J genes are TRBV14 and TRBJ1-1; weak D call: TRBD1 (5 bases). The V end lost 4 bases, the J end lost 2 bases, and 14 bases lay between the germline ends. CDR3 size: 15 residues. The germline CDR1 and CDR2 sequences are SGHDN and FVKESK. This chain's CDR3 is CASSLGHLLNTEAFF. The CDR3, as DNA: TGTGCCAGCAGCCTAGGACACCTTCTTAACACTGAAGCTTTCTTT.

The chain couples TRBV5-4 to TRBJ2-7; TRBD2 matches 10 bases. The CDR3 loop spans 17 amino acids. V gave up 4 bases and J gave up 2 bases; unmatched junction bases: 12. The germline V gene encodes CDR1 SGHNT and CDR2 YYREEE (reference sequence). CDR3 in amino acids: CASSPRPGLAETYEQYF. CDR3 sequence (DNA): TGTGCCAGCAGCCCCAGACCCGGACTAGCGGAAACCTACGAGCAGTACTTC.

The chain uses TRBV5-1 and TRBJ2-3; weak D call: TRBD2 (6 bases). The V and J ends lost 0 bases and 2 bases respectively, with 13 bases between them. This CDR3 contains 16 residues. Germline values: CDR1 SGHRS, CDR2 YFSETQ. This CDR3 is CASSLADGGLTDTQYF. CDR3 sequence (DNA): TGCGCCAGCAGCTTGGCCGATGGGGGACTCACAGATACGCAGTATTTT.

The chain has TRBV10-2 and TRBJ2-2, with a possible D match to TRBD2 (6 bases). Trimming pared 8 bases from V and 0 bases from J, leaving 28 bases between. Per germline, CDR1 WSHSY and CDR2 SAAADI. The CDR3 covers 20 residues. In nucleotides, the CDR3 is TGCGCCAGCTCTTCTTTTAGCGGAAATCTTCGGCTCGCGAACACCGGGGAGCTGTTTTTT. It codes for CASSSFSGNLRLANTGELFF.

The rearrangement joins TRBV19 to TRBJ1-5; D gene uncertain. Trimming took off 3 bases at V and 1 base at J, with 7 bases between the two ends. Looked up from germline, CDR1 is LNHDA and CDR2 is SQIVND (reference sequence). This CDR3 comprises 14 residues. The CDR3, as DNA: TGTGCCAGTAGTATTCTGGGGAGCAATCAGCCCCAGCATTTT. Protein sequence: CASSILGSNQPQHF. The full variable domain, in which reference TRBV19 and TRBJ1-5 provide the parts outside the CDR3, is DGGITQSPKYLFRKEGQNVTLSCEQNLNHDAMYWYRQDPGQGLRLIYYSQIVNDFQKGDIAEGYSVSREKKESFPLTVTSAQKNPTAFYLCASSILGSNQPQHFGDGTRLSIL.